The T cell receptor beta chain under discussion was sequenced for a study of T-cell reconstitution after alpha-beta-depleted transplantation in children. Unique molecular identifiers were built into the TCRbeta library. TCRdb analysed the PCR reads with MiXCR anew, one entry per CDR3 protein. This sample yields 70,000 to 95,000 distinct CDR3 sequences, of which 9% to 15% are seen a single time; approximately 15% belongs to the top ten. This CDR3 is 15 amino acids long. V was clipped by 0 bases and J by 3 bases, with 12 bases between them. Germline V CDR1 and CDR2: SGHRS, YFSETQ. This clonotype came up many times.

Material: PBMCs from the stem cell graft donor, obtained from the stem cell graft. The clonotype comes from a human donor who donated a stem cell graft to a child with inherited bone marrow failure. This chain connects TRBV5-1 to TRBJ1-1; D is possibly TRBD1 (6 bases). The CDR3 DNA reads TGCGCCAGCAGCTTGGACGGGGGCGCGGACACTGAAGCTTTCTTT. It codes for CASSLDGGADTEAFF.